These 26 T cell receptor beta chains originate from one sample sequenced in a study of blood T cell repertoires in COVID-19. Profiling relied on immunoSEQ multiplex PCR, and the TCRdb table lists in-frame clones only, not all of them. The sample carries hundreds of thousands of clones, 80% to 90% recorded once. The specimen was PBMCs or T cells enriched from blood (not recorded which). The receptor set was obtained from a man aged 35-49 years who had recovered from COVID-19.

The chain recombines TRBV7-8 with TRBJ2-2, with a possible D match to TRBD1 (6 bases). Germline-derived CDR1 and CDR2 are SGHVS and FQNEAQ. The V and J ends lost 6 bases and 5 bases respectively, with 22 bases between them. This CDR3 contains 17 residues. Here the CDR3 reads CASSGSLDAGETGELFF. CDR3 coding DNA: TGTGCCAGCAGTGGGAGCTTAGATGCAGGGGAGACCGGGGAGCTGTTTTTT. Full variable domain (remainder filled in from reference TRBV7-8 and TRBJ2-2): GAGVSQSPRYKVAKRGQDVALRCDPISGHVSLFWYQQALGQGPEFLTYFQNEAQLDKSGLPSDRFFAERPEGSVSTLKIQRTQQEDSAVYLCASSGSLDAGETGELFFGEGSRLTVL.

Note on this clone: The junction does not match germline at one end; this may be a read error. The V gene is TRBV2, the J gene TRBJ1-5, with D hard to call. The CDR3 contains 14 residues. Germline CDR1 and CDR2: SNHLY and FYNNEI. The DNA for the CDR3 is TGTGCCACCAGTTGGACGGGGAGCAATCAGCCCCAGCATTTT. Translating it yields CATSWTGSNQPQHF.

This clone was seen once. The chain is built from TRBV11-2 and TRBJ2-1; 11 nucleotides match TRBD2. Unmatched junction bases numbered 12, after V lost 4 bases and J lost 7 bases. This CDR3 contains 17 residues. Germline assignment: CDR1 SGHAT and CDR2 FQNNGV. CDR3 protein: CASSSAELAGVKNEQFF. The CDR3 region has the DNA TGTGCCAGCAGCTCTGCAGAACTAGCGGGAGTTAAGAATGAGCAGTTCTTC.

Regarding this clone: A junction end diverges from the germline sequence, so it may reflect a read error. This chain joins TRBV28 and TRBJ2-3; D possibly corresponds to TRBD1 (5 bases). There are 15 residues in the CDR3. Germline CDR1 reads MDHEN; CDR2 reads SYDVKM. CDR3 coding DNA: TGTGCCAGCAGCCGACCGGACACATACACATATACGCAGTATTTT. This sequence encodes CASSRPDTYTYTQYF.

The V and J genes are TRBV5-1 and TRBJ2-7, with 7 positions matching TRBD1. Germline trimming cut 4 bases from V and 0 bases from J; bases unmatched to any gene: 7. Germline CDR1 is SGHRS and CDR2 is YFSETQ. This CDR3 region has 15 residues. In DNA, the CDR3 is TGCGCCAGCAGCAACCTACAGGGGAGCTCCTACGAGCAGTACTTC. It encodes CASSNLQGSSYEQYF.

This clone was recorded once. This sequence joins TRBV6-5 and TRBJ2-2; 8 bases line up with TRBD1. The CDR3 length is 14 residues. V lost 5 bases to trimming and J lost 6 bases; unmatched junction nucleotides: 5. Per the germline V gene, CDR1 is MNHEY and CDR2 is SVGAGI. CDR3 loop: CASSRDRLAGELFF. The CDR3 nucleotides read TGTGCCAGCAGTCGGGACAGGCTTGCCGGGGAGCTGTTTTTT.

The chain combines TRBV29-1 with TRBJ1-4; D possibly corresponds to TRBD1 (6 bases). Germline loops: CDR1 SQVTM, CDR2 ANQGSEA. The V end lost 3 bases, the J end lost 7 bases, and 12 bases lay between the germline ends. CDR3 length: 13 residues. The CDR3 sequence: CSVDSGAGEKLFF. In DNA, the CDR3 is TGCAGCGTTGATTCAGGGGCGGGTGAAAAACTGTTTTTT.

In this sample, this clone turned up once. The chain carries TRBV7-3 and TRBJ1-1; D unclear. Germline CDR1 reads SGHTA; CDR2 reads FQGTGA. Trimming left V 0 bases short and J 0 bases short, with 5 bases between. CDR3 length: 14 amino acids. CDR3 in amino acids: CASSLTLLNTEAFF. The CDR3 DNA reads TGTGCCAGCAGCTTAACGCTATTGAACACTGAAGCTTTCTTT.

V gene TRBV3-1 (or the pseudogene TRBV3-2) combines with J gene TRBJ2-1, with D possibly matching TRBD2 (5 bases). Looked up from germline, CDR1 is LGHDT and CDR2 is YNNKEL (reference sequence). CDR3 length: 14 amino acids. Trimming pared 5 bases from V and 6 bases from J, leaving 14 bases between. CDR3 sequence reads: CASSESGWVNEQFF. Written as DNA, the CDR3 is TGTGCCAGCAGCGAAAGCGGTTGGGTCAATGAGCAGTTCTTC.

This clone is judged medium-sized (0.01 to 0.1%). The chain is built from TRBV27 and TRBJ2-2, with D perhaps TRBD2 (6 bases). Trimming stripped 6 bases from V and 0 bases from J, with 11 bases between. Germline-derived CDR1 and CDR2 are MNHEY and SMNVEV (reference sequence). The CDR3 is made up of 15 amino acids. The CDR3 DNA sequence: TGTGCCAGCAGGGAGGGGTGGTCGAACACCGGGGAGCTGTTTTTT. It translates to CASREGWSNTGELFF.

This chain connects TRBV4-1 to TRBJ2-5, with TRBD1 matching over 7 bases. J lost 2 bases, V lost 1 base, and 13 bases had no gene match. Germline values: CDR1 MGHRA, CDR2 YSYEKL. The CDR3 spans 18 residues. CDR3 nucleotide sequence: TGCGCCAGCAGCCAAGCCTTCGCCGGGGACAGAGAACAAGAGACCCAGTACTTC. Its translation: CASSQAFAGDREQETQYF.

V usage is TRBV27 and J usage is TRBJ1-5, with D possibly TRBD1 on 6 matching bases. The germline V gene has CDR1 MNHEY and CDR2 SMNVEV (reference sequence). CDR3 length: 17 residues. V was clipped by 4 bases and J by 2 bases, with 18 bases between them. For the CDR3, the DNA is TGTGCCAGCAGTTCCGTAACAGGGACTAGGGGCAATCAGCCCCAGCATTTT. This translates into CASSSVTGTRGNQPQHF.

V gene TRBV24-1 combines with J gene TRBJ2-6; 7 bases match TRBD1. Trimming at V came to 4 bases and at J to 1 base, leaving 6 bases not matched to a gene. Germline V lookup: CDR1 KGHDR, CDR2 SFDVKD. The CDR3 spans 17 residues. CDR3: CATSDSTGRSGANVLTF. The CDR3 region has the DNA TGTGCCACCAGTGACTCGACAGGGAGATCTGGGGCCAACGTCCTGACTTTC.

This chain connects TRBV19 to TRBJ2-1; D might be TRBD1 (5 bases). Germline V lookup: CDR1 LNHDA, CDR2 SQIVND (reference sequence). CDR3 length: 18 amino acids. Trimming stripped 3 bases from V and 6 bases from J, with 24 bases between. The CDR3 here is CASSISSAGYFVGNEQFF. CDR3 sequence (DNA): TGTGCCAGTAGTATCTCTTCGGCAGGGTATTTTGTCGGCAATGAGCAGTTCTTC.

This clone was observed once. This chain connects TRBV6-2 or TRBV6-3 to TRBJ2-5; 9 bases are a match to TRBD1. CDR3 length: 19 residues. Looked up from germline, CDR1 is MNHEY and CDR2 is SVGEGT. Trimming removed 2 bases from V and 2 bases from J; junction bases left unmatched: 15. CDR3 sequence (DNA): TGTGCCAGCAGTTACCCACGTACCAACAGGGGGCAGGGGCAAGAGACCCAGTACTTC. It translates to CASSYPRTNRGQGQETQYF.

V is TRBV28 and J is TRBJ1-2, with D uncertain. Trimming removed 4 bases at V and 9 bases at J, with 9 bases between. Germline-derived CDR1 and CDR2 are MDHEN and SYDVKM. The CDR3 spans 11 residues. Here the CDR3 reads CASSSDGSYTF. In nucleotides, the CDR3 is TGTGCCAGCAGTTCGGACGGGAGCTACACCTTC.

V and J are TRBV2 and TRBJ2-4; 7 bases are shared with TRBD1. The CDR3 covers 19 residues. V lost 8 bases to trimming and J lost 0 bases; unmatched junction nucleotides: 19. The V gene's germline CDR1 is SNHLY and CDR2 FYNNEI. CDR3 DNA sequence: TGTGCCAGCGGTAAATCGACAGGGCTCGCGACTCTAGCCAAAAACATTCAGTACTTC. As protein: CASGKSTGLATLAKNIQYF.

The chain is built from TRBV30 and TRBJ1-1, with D possibly matching TRBD1 (5 bases). The CDR3 covers 12 residues. V dropped 8 bases and J dropped 0 bases, with 10 bases sitting between them. Germline values: CDR1 GTSNPN, CDR2 SVGIG (reference sequence). CDR3 region: CALGDLNTEAFF. Here the CDR3 DNA reads TGTGCCCTAGGGGATTTGAACACTGAAGCTTTCTTT. Full variable domain (outside the CDR3, taken from reference TRBV30 and TRBJ1-1): SQTIHQWPATLVQPVGSPLSLECTVEGTSNPNLYWYRQAAGRGLQLLFYSVGIGQISSEVPQNLSASRPQDRQFILSSKKLLLSDSGFYLCALGDLNTEAFFGQGTRLTVV.

V and J are TRBV24-1 and TRBJ2-1, with D possibly matching TRBD1 (8 bases). This CDR3 comprises 17 residues. Trimming stripped 4 bases from V and 0 bases from J, with 15 bases between. Germline V lookup: CDR1 KGHDR, CDR2 SFDVKD. In DNA form, the CDR3 reads TGTGCCACCAGTGAGGGAGGGACAGGCAGCTCCTACAATGAGCAGTTCTTC. Translating it yields CATSEGGTGSSYNEQFF.

This rearrangement joins TRBV28 to TRBJ1-1; D unresolved. The germline V gene has CDR1 MDHEN and CDR2 SYDVKM. The CDR3 has 14 amino acids. V lost 7 bases to trimming and J lost 4 bases, with 16 bases between them. The CDR3 reads CASTRTAGSTEAFF. The CDR3 coding sequence is TGTGCCAGCACACGCACGGCGGGTTCCACTGAAGCTTTCTTT.

As DNA, the CDR3 is TGTGCCAGCAGTTTGGACACCAACTATGGCTACACCTTC. Amino acids: CASSLDTNYGYTF. This chain connects TRBV12-3 or TRBV12-4 to TRBJ1-2; D perhaps matches TRBD1 (5 bases). Trimming took off 3 bases at V and 2 bases at J, with 7 bases between the two ends. CDR3 size: 13 residues.

This clone has only one observation. V and J are TRBV19 and TRBJ2-4; possibly TRBD2 for D (5 bases). V was trimmed by 5 bases and J by 0 bases, leaving 14 bases between them. Germline CDR1 LNHDA, CDR2 SQIVND (reference sequence). The CDR3 length is 16 residues. CDR3 in amino acids: CASSPEQRSAKNIQYF. In nucleotides, the CDR3 is TGTGCCAGTAGTCCGGAGCAGCGGTCAGCCAAAAACATTCAGTACTTC.

V is TRBV12-3 or TRBV12-4 and J is TRBJ2-5; D is perhaps TRBD2 (5 bases). The CDR3 is made up of 13 amino acids. V gave up 3 bases and J gave up 7 bases, with 12 bases separating them. The CDR3 spells CASSLGHGGTQYF. CDR3 in DNA: TGTGCCAGCAGTTTGGGCCACGGAGGGACCCAGTACTTC.

This clone was seen once. The CDR3 DNA reads TGCGCCAGCAGGCCAACACAGGGGACTCAGCCCCAGCATTTT. It specifies CASRPTQGTQPQHF. The chain links TRBV4-1 to TRBJ1-5; TRBD1 agrees at 7 bases. The CDR3 runs to 14 residues. V shed 6 bases, J shed 6 bases, and the junction held 8 bases outside the gene matches. Germline values: CDR1 MGHRA, CDR2 YSYEKL.

The chain links TRBV5-4 to TRBJ1-2; 10 nucleotides align to TRBD1. In germline, CDR1 is SGHNT, CDR2 YYREEE (reference sequence). The length of the CDR3 is 15 residues. Trimming cost V 3 bases and J 3 bases; bases outside gene matches: 5. In nucleotides, the CDR3 is TGTGCCAGCAGCTCGAGGGACAGGGGAGACTATGGCTACACCTTC. Protein sequence: CASSSRDRGDYGYTF.

The chain is built from TRBV4-1 and TRBJ1-2; TRBD1 is a possible D gene (6 bases). The CDR3 covers 18 residues. Trimming removed 4 bases at V and 3 bases at J, with 24 bases between. Germline-derived CDR1 and CDR2 are MGHRA and YSYEKL. The CDR3 loop reads CASSPRTAIVATDYGYTF. The CDR3 DNA reads TGCGCCAGCAGCCCACGGACAGCGATAGTAGCCACGGACTATGGCTACACCTTC.